The 5 T cell receptor beta chains below come from one sample, sequenced in a study of blood T cell repertoires in COVID-19. The method was immunoSEQ multiplex PCR; TCRdb's version includes in-frame clones alone and lacks a portion of them. The data show roughly 250,000 clones, about 90% seen once. The specimen was peripheral blood. Receptors were obtained from a man in his 60s who had recovered from COVID-19.

The chain has TRBV5-1 and TRBJ2-1, with a possible D match to TRBD1 (6 bases). Trimming took off 4 bases at V and 12 bases at J, with 20 bases between the two ends. Germline V CDR1 and CDR2: SGHRS, YFSETQ. The CDR3 is 14 residues long. CDR3 bases: TGCGCCAGCAGCCAGTACAGGGCAGGGGAAGTGCAGTTCTTC. Translating gives CASSQYRAGEVQFF.

The genes are TRBV6-2 or TRBV6-3 and TRBJ2-1; 11 nucleotides line up with TRBD2. This CDR3 has 14 amino acids. Germline CDR1 and CDR2: MNHEY and SVGEGT. Trimming cost V 1 base and J 11 bases; bases outside gene matches: 4. The CDR3 sequence is CASSYLASGGKQFF. In DNA form, the CDR3 reads TGTGCCAGCAGTTACTTGGCTAGCGGGGGGAAGCAGTTCTTC.

The rearrangement uses TRBV6-6 and TRBJ2-5, with TRBD1 matching 8 bases. The CDR3 sequence is 14 residues long. The germline gives CDR1 MNHNY, CDR2 SVGAGI (reference sequence). The trim removed 6 bases at V and 2 bases at J, leaving 5 bases unmatched. CDR3 in DNA: TGTGCCAGCAGCTCCAGGACAGGGCAAGAGACCCAGTACTTC. This sequence encodes CASSSRTGQETQYF.

This clone was found once. This chain connects TRBV6-5 to TRBJ2-7, with D possibly matching TRBD1 (5 bases). The CDR3 has 13 amino acids. V gave up 6 bases and J gave up 5 bases, with 14 bases separating them. Germline V CDR1 and CDR2: MNHEY, SVGAGI. The CDR3 sequence: CASSSTGNNEQYV. The CDR3 nucleotides read TGTGCCAGCAGCTCCACAGGAAACAACGAGCAGTACGTC.

V is TRBV14 and J is TRBJ2-5, with a possible D match to TRBD2 (5 bases). Germline loops: CDR1 SGHDN, CDR2 FVKESK. The CDR3 length is 14 residues. V lost 0 bases, J lost 10 bases, and 15 bases lay in between. For the CDR3, the DNA is TGTGCCAGCAGCCAAGAACTAGTGTCCAAGATCCAGTACTTC. Translation: CASSQELVSKIQYF. The variable domain in full, completed from reference TRBV14 and TRBJ2-5, reads EAGVTQFPSHSVIEKGQTVTLRCDPISGHDNLYWYRRVMGKEIKFLLHFVKESKQDESGMPNNRFLAERTGGTYSTLKVQPAELEDSGVYFCASSQELVSKIQYFGPGTRLLVL.